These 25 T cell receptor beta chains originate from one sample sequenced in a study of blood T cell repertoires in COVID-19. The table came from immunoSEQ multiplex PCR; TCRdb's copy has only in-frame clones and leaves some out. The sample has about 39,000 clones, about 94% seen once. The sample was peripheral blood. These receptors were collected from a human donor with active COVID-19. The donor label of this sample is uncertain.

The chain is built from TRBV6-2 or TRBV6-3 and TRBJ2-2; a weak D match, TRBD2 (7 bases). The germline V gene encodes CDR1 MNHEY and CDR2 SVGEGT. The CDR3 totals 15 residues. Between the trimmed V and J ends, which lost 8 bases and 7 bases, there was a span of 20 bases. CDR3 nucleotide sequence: TGTGCCAGCCGTTGGGAGGGGGGCCTCTACGGGGAGCTGTTTTTT. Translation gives CASRWEGGLYGELFF.

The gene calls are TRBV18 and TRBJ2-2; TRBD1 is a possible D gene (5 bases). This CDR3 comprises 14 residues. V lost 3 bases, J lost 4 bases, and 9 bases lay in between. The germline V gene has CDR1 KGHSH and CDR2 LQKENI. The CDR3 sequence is CASSPSGPTGELFF. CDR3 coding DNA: TGTGCCAGCTCACCCTCAGGGCCCACCGGGGAGCTGTTTTTT. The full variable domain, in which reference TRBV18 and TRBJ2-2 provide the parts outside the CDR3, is NAGVMQNPRHLVRRRGQEARLRCSPMKGHSHVYWYRQLPEEGLKFMVYLQKENIIDESGMPKERFSAEFPKEGPSILRIQQVVRGDSAAYFCASSPSGPTGELFFGEGSRLTVL.

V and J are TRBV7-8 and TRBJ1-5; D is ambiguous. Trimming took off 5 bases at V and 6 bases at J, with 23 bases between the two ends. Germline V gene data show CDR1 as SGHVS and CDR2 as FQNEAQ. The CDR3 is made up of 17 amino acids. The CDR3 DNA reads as TGTGCCAGCAGCCTAAGCACCTCCCCTAGTCGGGGTCAGCCCCAGCATTTT. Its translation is CASSLSTSPSRGQPQHF.

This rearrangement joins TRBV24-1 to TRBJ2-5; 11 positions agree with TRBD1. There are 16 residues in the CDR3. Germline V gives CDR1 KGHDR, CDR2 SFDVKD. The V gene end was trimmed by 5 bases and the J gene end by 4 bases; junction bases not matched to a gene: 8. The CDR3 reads CATSVPGQGAGETQYF. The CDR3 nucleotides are TGTGCCACCAGTGTTCCCGGACAGGGGGCAGGAGAGACCCAGTACTTC.

The CDR3 DNA follows: TGTGCCAGTACGACAGGGGGGGGTGAAGCTTTCTTT. Protein: CASTTGGGEAFF. This sequence joins TRBV2 and TRBJ1-1; 9 nucleotides match TRBD1. Germline CDR1 SNHLY, CDR2 FYNNEI. Trimming cost V 9 bases and J 7 bases; bases outside gene matches: 6. This CDR3 contains 12 residues.

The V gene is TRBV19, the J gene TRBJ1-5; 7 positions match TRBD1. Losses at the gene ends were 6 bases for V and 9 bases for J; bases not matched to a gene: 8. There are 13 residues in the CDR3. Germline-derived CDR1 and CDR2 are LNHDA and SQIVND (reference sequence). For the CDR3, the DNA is TGTGCCAGTAGCGGGACAGACCTCCCGCCCCAGCATTTT. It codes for CASSGTDLPPQHF.

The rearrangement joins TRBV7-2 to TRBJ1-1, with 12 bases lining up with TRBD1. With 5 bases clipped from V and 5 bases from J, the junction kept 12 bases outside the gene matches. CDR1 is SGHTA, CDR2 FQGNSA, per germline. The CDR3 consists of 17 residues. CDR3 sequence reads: CASSHPGTGGVGTEAFF. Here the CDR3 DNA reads TGTGCCAGCAGCCACCCAGGGACAGGGGGCGTGGGAACTGAAGCTTTCTTT. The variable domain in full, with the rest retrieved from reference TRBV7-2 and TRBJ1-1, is GAGVSQSPSNKVTEKGKDVELRCDPISGHTALYWYRQSLGQGLEFLIYFQGNSAPDKSGLPSDRFSAERTGGSVSTLTIQRTQQEDSAVYLCASSHPGTGGVGTEAFFGQGTRLTVV.

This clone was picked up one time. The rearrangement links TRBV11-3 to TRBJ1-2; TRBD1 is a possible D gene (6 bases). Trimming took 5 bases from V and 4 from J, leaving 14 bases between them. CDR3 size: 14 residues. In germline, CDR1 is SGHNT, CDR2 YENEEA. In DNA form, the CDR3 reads TGTGCCAGCAGCCGATCGGTGACAGGCTATGGCTACACCTTC. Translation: CASSRSVTGYGYTF.

The CDR3 DNA follows: TGTGCCAGCAGTGAGTCCGGGACACGAAATCAGCCCCAGCATTTT. This translates into CASSESGTRNQPQHF. The chain recombines TRBV6-4 with TRBJ1-5, with a tentative D call TRBD1 (6 bases). The length of the CDR3 is 15 residues. Germline CDR1 reads MRHNA; CDR2 reads SNTAGT. The V and J ends lost 3 bases and 4 bases respectively, with 13 bases between them.

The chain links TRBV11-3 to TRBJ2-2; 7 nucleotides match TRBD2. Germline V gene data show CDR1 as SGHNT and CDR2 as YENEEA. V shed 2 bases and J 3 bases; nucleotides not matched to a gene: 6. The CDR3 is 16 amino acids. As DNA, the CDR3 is TGTGCCAGCAGCTTACCTATACGGGGGGACACCGGGGAGCTGTTTTTT. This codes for CASSLPIRGDTGELFF.

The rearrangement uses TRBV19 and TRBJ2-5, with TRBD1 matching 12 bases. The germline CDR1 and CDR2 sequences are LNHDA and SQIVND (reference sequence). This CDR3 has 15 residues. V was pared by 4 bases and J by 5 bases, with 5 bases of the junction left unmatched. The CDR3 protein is CASSSGTGGAETQYF. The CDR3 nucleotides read TGTGCCAGTAGTAGCGGGACAGGGGGCGCGGAGACCCAGTACTTC.

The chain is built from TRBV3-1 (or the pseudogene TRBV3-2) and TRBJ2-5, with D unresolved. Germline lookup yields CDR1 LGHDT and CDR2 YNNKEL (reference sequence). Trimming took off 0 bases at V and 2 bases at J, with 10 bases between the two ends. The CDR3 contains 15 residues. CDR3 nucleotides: TGTGCCAGCAGCCAAGATGCCCGAGTACAAGAGACCCAGTACTTC. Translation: CASSQDARVQETQYF.

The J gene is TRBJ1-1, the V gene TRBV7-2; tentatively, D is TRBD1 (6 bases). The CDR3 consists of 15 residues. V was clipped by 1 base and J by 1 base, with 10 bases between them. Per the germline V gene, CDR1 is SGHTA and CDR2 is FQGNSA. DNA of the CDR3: TGTGCCAGCAGCTTAGAACCAGGGGCGAACACTGAAGCTTTCTTT. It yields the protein CASSLEPGANTEAFF.

CDR3 sequence: CASSVNRGSGANVLTF. Written as DNA, the CDR3 is TGTGCCAGCTCAGTAAACAGGGGGTCTGGGGCCAACGTCCTGACTTTC. The chain couples TRBV18 to TRBJ2-6, with 8 positions matching TRBD1. Germline V lookup: CDR1 KGHSH, CDR2 LQKENI. This CDR3 contains 16 residues. V was pared by 5 bases and J by 1 base, with 4 bases of the junction left unmatched.

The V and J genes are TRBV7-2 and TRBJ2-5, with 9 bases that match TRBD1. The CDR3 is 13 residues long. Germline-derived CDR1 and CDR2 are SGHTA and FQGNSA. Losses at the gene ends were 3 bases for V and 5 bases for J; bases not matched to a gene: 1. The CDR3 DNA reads TGTGCCAGCAGCTTGACAGGGGGGGAGACCCAGTACTTC. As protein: CASSLTGGETQYF.

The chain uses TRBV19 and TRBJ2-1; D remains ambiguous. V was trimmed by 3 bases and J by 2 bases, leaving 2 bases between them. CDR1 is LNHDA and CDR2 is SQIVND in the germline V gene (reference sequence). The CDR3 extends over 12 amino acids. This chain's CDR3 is CASSIAYNEQFF. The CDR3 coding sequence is TGTGCCAGTAGTATCGCCTACAATGAGCAGTTCTTC.

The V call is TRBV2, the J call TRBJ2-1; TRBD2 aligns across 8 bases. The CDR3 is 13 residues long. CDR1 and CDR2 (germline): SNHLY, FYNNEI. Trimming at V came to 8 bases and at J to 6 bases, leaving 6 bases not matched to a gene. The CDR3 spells CASERETLNEQFF. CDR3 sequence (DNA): TGTGCCAGCGAGCGGGAGACTCTCAATGAGCAGTTCTTC.

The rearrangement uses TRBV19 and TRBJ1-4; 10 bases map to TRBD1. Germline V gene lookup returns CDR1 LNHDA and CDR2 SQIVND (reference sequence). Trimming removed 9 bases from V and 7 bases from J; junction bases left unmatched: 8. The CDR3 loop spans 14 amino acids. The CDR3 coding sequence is TGTGCCAGCAGAGGGGGGACAGGGGTTGAAAAACTGTTTTTT. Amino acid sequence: CASRGGTGVEKLFF.

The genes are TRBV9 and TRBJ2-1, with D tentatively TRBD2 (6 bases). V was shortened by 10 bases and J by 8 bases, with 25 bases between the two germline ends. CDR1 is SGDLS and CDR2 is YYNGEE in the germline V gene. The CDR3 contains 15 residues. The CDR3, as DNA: TGTGCCTCCTCGACCGGGAGTTGGGCGGGATATGAGCAGTTCTTC. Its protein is CASSTGSWAGYEQFF.

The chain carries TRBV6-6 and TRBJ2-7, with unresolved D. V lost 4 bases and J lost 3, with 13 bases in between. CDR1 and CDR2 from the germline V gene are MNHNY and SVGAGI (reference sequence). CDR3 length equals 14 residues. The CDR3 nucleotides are TGTGCCAGCAGTTCGATGACTGATGGCTACGAGCAGTACTTC. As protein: CASSSMTDGYEQYF.

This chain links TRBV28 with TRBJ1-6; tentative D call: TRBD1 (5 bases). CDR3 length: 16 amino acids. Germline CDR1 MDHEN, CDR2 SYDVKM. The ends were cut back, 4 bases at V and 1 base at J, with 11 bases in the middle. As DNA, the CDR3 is TGTGCCAGCAGTTCCCCCGGGGGGTCCTATAATTCACCCCTCCACTTT. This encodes CASSSPGGSYNSPLHF.

CDR3 in amino acids: CASSLVTGGDLKTRNEQYF. DNA for the CDR3: TGTGCCAGCAGCTTGGTCACGGGGGGCGACCTGAAGACACGTAACGAGCAGTACTTC. The genes are TRBV5-6 and TRBJ2-7; D perhaps matches TRBD2 (7 bases). This CDR3 is built from 19 residues. Trimming took 0 bases from V and 5 from J, leaving 27 bases between them. Germline CDR1 and CDR2: SGHDT and YYEEEE.

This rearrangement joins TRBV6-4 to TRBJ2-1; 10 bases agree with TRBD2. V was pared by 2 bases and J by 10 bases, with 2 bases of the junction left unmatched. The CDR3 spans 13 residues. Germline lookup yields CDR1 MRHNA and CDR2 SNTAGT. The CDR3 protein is CASSDQRGGEQFF. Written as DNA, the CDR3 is TGTGCCAGCAGTGACCAGCGGGGGGGCGAGCAGTTCTTC.

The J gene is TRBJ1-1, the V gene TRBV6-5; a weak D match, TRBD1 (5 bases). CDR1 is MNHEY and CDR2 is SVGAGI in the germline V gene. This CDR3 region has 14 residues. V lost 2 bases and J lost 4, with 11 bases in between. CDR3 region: CASSYGAGLTEAFF. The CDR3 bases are TGTGCCAGCAGTTACGGAGCGGGGCTCACTGAAGCTTTCTTT.

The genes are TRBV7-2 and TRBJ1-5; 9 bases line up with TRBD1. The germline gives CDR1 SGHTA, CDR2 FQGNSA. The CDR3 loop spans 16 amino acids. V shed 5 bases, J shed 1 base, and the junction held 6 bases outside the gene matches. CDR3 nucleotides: TGTGCCAGCAGCACCGGACAGGGGATCAGCAATCAGCCCCAGCATTTT. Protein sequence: CASSTGQGISNQPQHF.